These 4 T cell receptor beta chains came from one sample sequenced in a study of OX40 agonist ivuxolimab in advanced cancers. Library creation used the immunoSEQ multiplex PCR assay. Drawn from immuneACCESS, this table holds only the in-frame rearrangements with V and J called that TCRdb kept. Clones are partly lost; checked studies trace under half to an unresolved V gene and leave the rest unexplained. The sample table contains 73,000 or so clones; only one count was recorded for more than 85% of them. The ten largest clones add up to roughly a tenth of the sample. The sample in question was CD4+ or CD8+ T cells sorted from blood, obtained in a trial of the OX40 agonist ivuxolimab. Receptor source: an adult with an advanced solid tumor such as melanoma, head and neck, liver or kidney cancer.

The gene calls are TRBV5-6 and TRBJ2-5; TRBD2 aligns across 12 bases. The DNA end favors TRBJ2-7, so the J call may be wrong. The CDR3 is 16 amino acids. In germline, CDR1 is SGHDT, CDR2 YYEEEE. DNA of the CDR3: TGTGCCAGCAGCTCCACTAGCGGGGGGACCCTCTACGAGCAGTACTTC. Encoded protein: CASSSTSGGTLYEQYF.

This rearrangement joins TRBV7-9 to TRBJ2-2; D call uncertain. Germline CDR1 is SEHNR and CDR2 is FQNEAQ (reference sequence). The CDR3 totals 16 residues. Trimming shortened V by 7 bases and J by 0 bases, and 15 bases separated the two germline ends. Written as DNA, the CDR3 is TGTGCCAGCATACTATGGGCAGGCGCGAACACCGGGGAGCTGTTTTTT. This codes for CASILWAGANTGELFF.

This rearrangement joins TRBV5-1 to TRBJ2-5; D remains ambiguous. Germline assignment: CDR1 SGHRS and CDR2 YFSETQ. V was pared by 2 bases and J by 4 bases, with 9 bases between. The CDR3 spans 13 residues. The CDR3 coding sequence is TGCGCCAGCAGCTTTGTGCCGTCAGAGACCCAGTACTTC. Translated, it gives CASSFVPSETQYF.

The J gene is TRBJ2-3, the V gene TRBV13, with 12 positions matching TRBD2. This CDR3 has 18 residues. V shed 1 base, J shed 5 bases, and the junction held 10 bases outside the gene matches. Germline CDR1 is PRHDT and CDR2 is FYEKMQ (reference sequence). CDR3 in DNA: TGTGCCAGCAGCTTAGAACTAGCGGGGGGCGATGGGAAAGATACGCAGTATTTT. This sequence encodes CASSLELAGGDGKDTQYF.